The present T cell receptor (beta chain) was sequenced within a study of blood T cell repertoires in COVID-19. Looking at the study overall: Samples representing acute and convalescent COVID-19 were sourced from the United States, Italy and Spain. T cells, B-cell-depleted T cells, or PBMCs provided the cDNA or gDNA that served as material.

CDR3 length: 17 amino acids. Germline V gives CDR1 SGHVS, CDR2 FQNEAQ. The V and J ends lost 5 bases and 6 bases respectively, with 25 bases between them. Original data processing: Nucleated cell number was recorded as an estimate derived from reference gene primer amplification. TCRdb's table, derived via immunoSEQ multiplex PCR, lists solely in-frame clones and lacks some. The D gene and trimming were derived from the DNA, and the V and J assignments and clone size from that table. The profile shows roughly 330,000 clones, 65% to 85% of them singletons. The material sequenced was peripheral blood. The J gene is TRBJ1-1, the V gene TRBV7-8; D gene unclear. The TCR comes from a woman aged 50 to 60 with acute or convalescent COVID-19. The CDR3 DNA sequence: TGTGCCAGCAGCCCCCTCTTTGTAGGAGCGGCGAGCGCTGAAGCTTTCTTT. This translates into CASSPLFVGAASAEAFF.